Presented here are 15 T cell receptor beta chains from one specimen sequenced in a study of cytomegalovirus exposure and HLA in healthy donors (dated by TCRdb to 2016 to 2017). The method was the immunoSEQ multiplex PCR assay. The multiplex PCR relied on a mix of 60 forward primers for TCR Vbeta segments and 13 reverse primers for TCR Jbeta segments. TCRdb carries this immuneACCESS record with in-frame sequences only. Its versions omit some clonotypes, under half of them owing to an unresolved V gene in the studies checked, with the rest unexplained. Within this sample are over 100,000 clones, with about 70% of them counted one time only. The top ten hold nearly 0.9% of the sample. Material: PBMCs. The source is a woman aged 25 to 39 in good health and CMV-seronegative.

The chain is built from TRBV7-9 and TRBJ1-1; 9 nucleotides line up with TRBD1. There are 13 residues in the CDR3. V dropped 5 bases and J dropped 11; count of bases not matched to a gene: 9. CDR1 SEHNR and CDR2 FQNEAQ come from the germline V gene (reference sequence). DNA of the CDR3: TGTGCCAGCAGCCCGGGACAGGGAGGTACGGCTTTCTTT. Its translation is CASSPGQGGTAFF.

The chain carries TRBV7-9 and TRBJ2-1, with TRBD2 matching 9 bases. Germline CDR1 and CDR2: SEHNR and FQNEAQ (reference sequence). With 7 bases clipped from V and 5 bases from J, the junction kept 21 bases outside the gene matches. This CDR3 has 19 residues. The CDR3, as DNA: TGTGCCAGCACCGAGGTTGGGGGTAGCGGGGGTATTCGCGACAATGAGCAGTTCTTC. This sequence encodes CASTEVGGSGGIRDNEQFF.

This chain connects TRBV19 to TRBJ2-2; 9 nucleotides align to TRBD1. This CDR3 comprises 15 residues. CDR1 is LNHDA and CDR2 is SQIVND in the germline V gene (reference sequence). Unmatched junction bases numbered 6, after V lost 6 bases and J lost 4 bases. In nucleotides, the CDR3 is TGTGCCAGTAGGGTGGGGGACAGGGCCACCGGGGAGCTGTTTTTT. This translates into CASRVGDRATGELFF.

In this sample, this clone turned up a few times. The rearrangement links TRBV4-2 to TRBJ2-6; D might be TRBD1 (6 bases). The CDR3 length is 19 residues. V lost 2 bases, J lost 2 bases, and 19 bases lay in between. Looked up from germline, CDR1 is LGHNA and CDR2 is YNFKEQ. CDR3 region: CASSQSILDRNPGANVLTF. The DNA of the CDR3 is TGTGCCAGCAGCCAATCAATCCTTGACAGGAACCCTGGGGCCAACGTCCTGACTTTC.

This CDR3 reads CASSLAIPARYGYTF. CDR3 nucleotide sequence: TGCGCCAGCAGCTTGGCGATCCCTGCCAGATATGGCTACACCTTC. The J gene is TRBJ1-2, the V gene TRBV5-1, with D unresolved. Germline values: CDR1 SGHRS, CDR2 YFSETQ. This CDR3 spans 15 amino acids. The V and J ends lost 0 bases and 5 bases respectively, with 14 bases between them.

This clone has a handful of counts. The V call is TRBV19, the J call TRBJ1-2; D not certain. V shed 4 bases and J shed 0 bases, with 12 bases lying between them. The CDR3 loop spans 15 amino acids. From germline, CDR1 is LNHDA and CDR2 SQIVND (reference sequence). This CDR3 reads CASSKTPKSNYGYTF. The DNA of the CDR3 is TGTGCCAGTAGTAAAACTCCTAAGTCTAACTATGGCTACACCTTC.

This clone was detected only once. The chain joins TRBV6-5 to TRBJ2-1; 9 bases fit TRBD2. Per the germline V gene, CDR1 is MNHEY and CDR2 is SVGAGI. With V trimmed by 2 bases and J by 2 bases, 1 base remained unmatched. This CDR3 comprises 15 residues. The DNA of the CDR3 is TGTGCCAGCAGTTACCGACTAGCGGCCTACAATGAGCAGTTCTTC. Translation gives CASSYRLAAYNEQFF.

This clone was counted only a few times. The rearrangement links TRBV5-1 to TRBJ2-1, with TRBD2 matching over 10 bases. J gave up 8 bases and V 0 bases, and 8 bases lay outside the gene matches. The CDR3 is 16 amino acids. Germline CDR1 reads SGHRS; CDR2 reads YFSETQ. CDR3 in amino acids: CASSLGVLAGGDEQFF. The CDR3 coding sequence is TGCGCCAGCAGCTTGGGCGTGTTAGCGGGAGGCGATGAGCAGTTCTTC.

The chain joins TRBV6-4 to TRBJ2-3, with D possibly matching TRBD2 (6 bases). Germline lookup yields CDR1 MRHNA and CDR2 SNTAGT. V was clipped by 4 bases and J by 3 bases, with 11 bases between them. This CDR3 has 14 residues. CDR3 DNA: TGTGCCAGCAGTGCGACTAGTACAACAGATACGCAGTATTTT. As protein: CASSATSTTDTQYF.

This chain joins TRBV27 and TRBJ1-5, with 7 positions matching TRBD1. The CDR3 covers 14 residues. V was pared by 6 bases and J by 1 base, with 3 bases of the junction left unmatched. CDR1 MNHEY and CDR2 SMNVEV come from the germline V gene (reference sequence). The CDR3: CASSPGQSNQPQHF. CDR3 DNA sequence: TGTGCCAGCAGCCCGGGACAGAGCAATCAGCCCCAGCATTTT.

The V gene is TRBV12-5, the J gene TRBJ1-3; D gene uncertain. V lost 8 bases and J 0 bases, leaving 8 bases between the germline ends. Per the germline V gene, CDR1 is LGHNT and CDR2 is FRNRAP. The CDR3 loop spans 13 amino acids. The CDR3 DNA reads as TGTGCTAGTACCGATAGCTCTGGAAACACCATATATTTT. This sequence encodes CASTDSSGNTIYF.

The CDR3: CASSSDIRGYTF. The CDR3 coding sequence is TGTGCCAGCAGTTCCGACATACGAGGCTACACCTTC. V and J are TRBV28 and TRBJ1-2; D remains unclear. The CDR3 totals 12 residues. The germline V gene encodes CDR1 MDHEN and CDR2 SYDVKM. V was pared by 4 bases and J by 8 bases, with 11 bases between.

The V call is TRBV6-5, the J call TRBJ1-2, with a weak D call TRBD1 (6 bases). Trimming stripped 0 bases from V and 2 bases from J, with 7 bases between. CDR1 and CDR2 from the germline V gene are MNHEY and SVGAGI. The CDR3 runs 14 residues. The DNA of the CDR3 is TGTGCCAGCAGTTACTCCACAGGGAACTATGGCTACACCTTC. The encoded protein is CASSYSTGNYGYTF.

J is TRBJ1-5 and V is TRBV19, with D hard to call. This CDR3 is 12 amino acids long. Germline lookup yields CDR1 LNHDA and CDR2 SQIVND (reference sequence). Trimming left V 8 bases short and J 0 bases short, with 5 bases between. DNA for the CDR3: TGTGCCAGTTCTTATAGCAATCAGCCCCAGCATTTT. It codes for CASSYSNQPQHF.

Of note for this clone: The sample carries other DNA sequences with the same CDR3. V gene TRBV5-1 combines with J gene TRBJ1-1, with unresolved D. The V gene's germline CDR1 is SGHRS and CDR2 YFSETQ. The CDR3 loop spans 14 amino acids. V was trimmed by 0 bases and J by 3 bases, leaving 9 bases between them. The CDR3 spells CASSLAGGYTEAFF. CDR3 nucleotides: TGCGCCAGCAGCTTGGCGGGTGGGTACACTGAAGCTTTCTTT.